These 24 T cell receptor beta chains originate from one sample sequenced in a study of blood T cells in healthy people across ages. A second PCR of 7 to 11 cycles used a sample-barcoded 5' primer and a J-beta primer mix. TCRdb called the 5' RACE reads again in MiXCR, with one record for every CDR3 protein. The sample has 780,000 or so distinct CDR3 sequences; 25% are singletons. This sample was also put to use in a study of T cells of mothers and their children.

The sample was blood. These receptors came from a boy aged 5-17 years in good health.

This clonotype was observed a few times. The chain employs TRBV4-2 and TRBJ1-5; the D is unclear. CDR3 length: 13 residues. V was clipped by 5 bases and J by 7 bases, with 12 bases between them. Germline assignment: CDR1 LGHNA and CDR2 YNFKEQ. This chain's CDR3 is CASSIRLDQPQHF. The CDR3 DNA sequence: TGTGCCAGCAGCATCAGGTTAGACCAGCCCCAGCATTTT.

This clonotype has a handful of counts. V is TRBV2 and J is TRBJ1-5, with D unresolved. Germline V gives CDR1 SNHLY, CDR2 FYNNEI. The length of the CDR3 is 15 residues. V lost 2 bases, J lost 3 bases, and 11 bases lay in between. As DNA, the CDR3 is TGTGCCAGCAGTGAATCGGGGATCAACAATCAGCCCCAGCATTTT. This sequence encodes CASSESGINNQPQHF.

This clonotype was seen a few times. V is TRBV5-1 and J is TRBJ2-4, with D possibly called TRBD1 or TRBD2 (6 bases each). This CDR3 is built from 13 residues. The germline gives CDR1 SGHRS, CDR2 YFSETQ. Trimming took 2 bases from V and 7 from J, leaving 10 bases between them. The CDR3 bases are TGCGCCAGCAGCTTCGGGGGCGCGAACATTCAGTACTTC. Its translation is CASSFGGANIQYF.

J is TRBJ2-7 and V is TRBV9; no definite D call. In germline, CDR1 is SGDLS, CDR2 YYNGEE. This CDR3 has 14 amino acids. V shed 2 bases and J shed 0 bases, with 9 bases lying between them. DNA of the CDR3: TGTGCCAGCAGCGTCGGCAGGAACTCCTACGAGCAGTACTTC. It codes for CASSVGRNSYEQYF.

V is TRBV19 and J is TRBJ2-5, with TRBD2 as a possible D gene (5 bases). Gene TRBJ2-1 matches the end of the DNA better, so the J call may be wrong. CDR3 length: 12 amino acids. Germline values: CDR1 LNHDA, CDR2 SQIVND (reference sequence). The CDR3: CASIGAVNEQFF. The CDR3, as DNA: TGTGCCAGTATTGGAGCGGTGAATGAGCAGTTCTTC.

This clonotype has more than one count but fewer than ten. This chain uses TRBV28 with TRBJ2-7; TRBD1 is a possible D gene (5 bases). CDR1 and CDR2 from the germline V gene are MDHEN and SYDVKM. There are 15 residues in the CDR3. V lost 5 bases to trimming and J lost 0 bases, with 14 bases between them. The DNA of the CDR3 is TGTGCCAGCAGTCCGGCGGACATAAGCTCCTACGAGCAGTACTTC. Protein: CASSPADISSYEQYF.

The J gene is TRBJ1-1, the V gene TRBV7-8; D is unclear. The CDR3 length is 16 residues. Germline CDR1 reads SGHVS; CDR2 reads FQNEAQ. Trimming stripped 0 bases from V and 2 bases from J, with 13 bases between. DNA for the CDR3: TGTGCCAGCAGCTTAGCATATCGGCCGATAAACACTGAAGCTTTCTTT. It yields the protein CASSLAYRPINTEAFF.

The chain couples TRBV29-1 to TRBJ2-5; possibly TRBD2 for D (6 bases). The DNA end favors TRBJ2-1, so the J call may be wrong. This CDR3 is built from 12 residues. Germline CDR1 and CDR2: SQVTM and ANQGSEA. Written as DNA, the CDR3 is TGCAGCGTTGAAGGGCTAGCGAATGAGCAGTTCTTC. Protein sequence: CSVEGLANEQFF.

The rearrangement links TRBV6-4 to TRBJ2-2, with a possible D match to TRBD1 (5 bases). CDR3 length equals 15 residues. Trimming took 6 bases from V and 5 from J, leaving 16 bases between them. Germline CDR1 MRHNA, CDR2 SNTAGT. CDR3 region: CASSPASRDTGELFF. In DNA form, the CDR3 reads TGTGCCAGCAGCCCAGCTTCCAGGGATACCGGGGAGCTGTTTTTT.

Only a few counts were recorded for this clonotype. This chain joins TRBV28 and TRBJ2-5; D is ambiguous. The DNA end is more similar to TRBJ2-1, so the J call may be wrong. Germline V gene data show CDR1 as MDHEN and CDR2 as SYDVKM. The CDR3 sequence is 15 residues long. This CDR3 reads CASTAFNEVNNEQFF. The CDR3, as DNA: TGTGCCAGCACTGCCTTCAACGAAGTAAACAATGAGCAGTTCTTC.

The J gene is TRBJ2-7, the V gene TRBV5-1; D remains unclear. The V gene lost 0 bases and the J gene lost 3 bases, with 10 bases spanning the gap. CDR3 length: 14 amino acids. CDR1 is SGHRS, CDR2 YFSETQ, per germline. The CDR3 here is CASSLASTYYEQYF. In DNA, the CDR3 is TGCGCCAGCAGCTTGGCCTCTACCTACTACGAGCAGTACTTC.

The chain couples TRBV20-1 to TRBJ2-7; D is undetermined. CDR1 is DFQATT, CDR2 SNEGSKA, per germline (reference sequence). V lost 3 bases and J 3 bases, leaving 12 bases between the germline ends. CDR3 length: 13 residues. The CDR3 here is CSARAVASYEQYF. The CDR3 nucleotides are TGCAGTGCTAGGGCAGTTGCTAGCTACGAGCAGTACTTC.

J is TRBJ2-1 and V is TRBV5-1, with TRBD2 as a possible D gene (5 bases). CDR1 SGHRS and CDR2 YFSETQ come from the germline V gene. V lost 5 bases, J lost 0 bases, and 12 bases lay in between. There are 15 residues in the CDR3. The chain's CDR3 is CASRAGVNSYNEQFF. In DNA, the CDR3 is TGCGCCAGCAGAGCCGGGGTCAACTCCTACAATGAGCAGTTCTTC.

The chain couples TRBV7-2 to TRBJ2-1; 10 bases map to TRBD2. Germline CDR1 is SGHTA and CDR2 is FQGNSA. V lost 2 bases, J lost 1 base, and 8 bases stayed unmatched. The CDR3 is made up of 18 amino acids. This CDR3 is CASSLTPSGGVSYNEQFF. The CDR3 DNA is TGTGCCAGCAGCTTAACCCCGAGCGGGGGGGTATCCTACAATGAGCAGTTCTTC. Full variable domain (outside the CDR3, taken from reference TRBV7-2 and TRBJ2-1): GAGVSQSPSNKVTEKGKDVELRCDPISGHTALYWYRQSLGQGLEFLIYFQGNSAPDKSGLPSDRFSAERTGGSVSTLTIQRTQQEDSAVYLCASSLTPSGGVSYNEQFFGPGTRLTVL.

J is TRBJ2-3 and V is TRBV29-1, with TRBD1 matching 10 bases. Germline V gene lookup returns CDR1 SQVTM and CDR2 ANQGSEA. The CDR3 has 13 amino acids. J gave up 5 bases and V 4 bases, and 3 bases lay outside the gene matches. The CDR3 loop reads CSVAGQGIDTQYF. For the CDR3, the DNA is TGCAGCGTTGCGGGACAGGGGATAGATACGCAGTATTTT.

The chain links TRBV6-2 or TRBV6-3 to TRBJ2-5, with D perhaps matching TRBD1 (5 bases). CDR3 length: 13 residues. Germline V gene sequence: CDR1 MNHEY, CDR2 SVGEGT. The V and J ends lost 2 bases and 2 bases respectively, with 6 bases between them. CDR3 DNA sequence: TGTGCCAGCAGTTACGACAGTCAAGAGACCCAGTACTTC. Its protein product is CASSYDSQETQYF.

J is TRBJ1-5 and V is TRBV20-1, with unresolved D. Per germline, CDR1 DFQATT and CDR2 SNEGSKA (reference sequence). This CDR3 is built from 15 residues. The germline V and J ends were trimmed by 5 bases and 0 bases, with 14 bases remaining between them. DNA for the CDR3: TGCAGTGCTTTTTCGTCGGTTTATAGCAATCAGCCCCAGCATTTT. This codes for CSAFSSVYSNQPQHF.

The J gene is TRBJ2-5, the V gene TRBV12-3 or TRBV12-4, with 7 bases that match TRBD1. The CDR3 length is 15 residues. J lost 2 bases, V lost 4 bases, and 7 bases had no gene match. The CDR3 region has the DNA TGTGCCAGCAGTTGGGGGTCACAGGGGCAAGAGACCCAGTACTTC. Its protein product is CASSWGSQGQETQYF.

The V call is TRBV7-8, the J call TRBJ2-5; the match to TRBD2 covers 13 bases. Trimming cost V 5 bases and J 1 base; bases outside gene matches: 10. CDR1 SGHVS and CDR2 FQNEAQ come from the germline V gene. The CDR3 totals 18 residues. CDR3 protein: CASSPGLAGAKSQETQYF. The CDR3 coding sequence is TGTGCCAGCAGCCCTGGACTAGCGGGGGCGAAGAGCCAAGAGACCCAGTACTTC.

The J gene is TRBJ2-3, the V gene TRBV28; the match to TRBD1 covers 7 bases. The trim removed 2 bases at V and 0 bases at J, leaving 2 bases unmatched. Germline CDR1 is MDHEN and CDR2 is SYDVKM. This CDR3 is built from 15 residues. The CDR3 spells CASSLGDRSTDTQYF. CDR3 nucleotides: TGTGCCAGCAGTTTAGGGGACAGAAGCACAGATACGCAGTATTTT.

V is TRBV7-9 and J is TRBJ2-1, with TRBD2 as a possible D gene (6 bases). The germline V gene encodes CDR1 SEHNR and CDR2 FQNEAQ (reference sequence). Between the trimmed V and J ends, which lost 5 bases and 7 bases, there was a span of 12 bases. CDR3 length: 13 residues. Written as DNA, the CDR3 is TGTGCCAGCAGCCAGACTAGTATGAATGAGCAGTTCTTC. Protein product: CASSQTSMNEQFF. Variable domain in full (rest from reference TRBV7-9 and TRBJ2-1): DTGVSQNPRHKITKRGQNVTFRCDPISEHNRLYWYRQTLGQGPEFLTYFQNEAQLEKSRLLSDRFSAERPKGSFSTLEIQRTEQGDSAMYLCASSQTSMNEQFFGPGTRLTVL.

This clonotype was observed a few times. The chain recombines TRBV12-3 or TRBV12-4 with TRBJ2-7; possible D gene TRBD2, 6 bases. V gave up 11 bases and J gave up 3 bases, with 14 bases separating them. CDR3 size: 12 residues. The CDR3 DNA reads as TGTGCCTCCGGGACTGCACTCTACGAGCAGTACTTC. Amino acid sequence: CASGTALYEQYF.

The rearrangement joins TRBV20-1 to TRBJ2-5; 10 positions match TRBD2. CDR1 is DFQATT and CDR2 is SNEGSKA in the germline V gene (reference sequence). V lost 1 base to trimming and J lost 7 bases; unmatched junction nucleotides: 12. This CDR3 has 16 amino acids. CDR3 in DNA: TGCAGTGCTAGAGGCCTCCTAGCGGGGGACACGGGGACCCAGTACTTC. It translates to CSARGLLAGDTGTQYF.

The chain combines TRBV12-3 or TRBV12-4 with TRBJ2-2, with 8 bases aligning to TRBD2. The CDR3 covers 16 residues. Trimming at V came to 6 bases and at J to 6 bases, leaving 12 bases not matched to a gene. The CDR3: CASRLGAGRASGELFF. The CDR3 region has the DNA TGTGCCAGCAGACTAGGGGCCGGGAGGGCCTCCGGGGAGCTGTTTTTT.